The source of this TCR beta chain is a study of T cells after yellow fever vaccination (dated by TCRdb to the late 2010s). A note on the overall study: Libraries from fractions with low cell numbers were prepared with the SMART-Seq v4 Ultra Low Input RNA kit. Two healthy male donors, one aged 18 to 29 and one aged 30 to 39 years, were included in the cohort. Blood was collected at multiple timepoints before and after primary and secondary immunization, and bulk PBMC replicates and cell subsets were isolated. To follow T-cell clones before and after both primary and booster YFV17D yellow fever vaccination, bulk TCR alpha and beta repertoires underwent longitudinal sequencing.

For this chain, trimming is 5 bases at the V end and 7 bases at the J end, and the number of junction bases without a gene match is 9. From its cysteine to its phenylalanine, the CDR3 spans 14 amino acids. The sequence is cut down to CDR3 DNA, 42 bases in frame from base 1. The germline V gene yields MNHEY for CDR1 and SVGAGI for CDR2. This clonotype was detected only a few times. Its cognate antigen has yet to be identified. One base away there is no much larger clone; base qualities are not given. Overall study outcomes, separate from this receptor: A small share of clonotypes occurred in both CD4 and CD8 compartments, likely arising from convergent recombination. Compared with the primary T-cell response, the secondary T-cell response was weaker but faster, peaking on day 5 rather than day 15. The study included only a couple of donors, which limits how far the findings can be generalized. Most clones expanded after primary vaccination (96% of CD4 and 70% to 90% of CD8) were re-detected after the booster, suggesting that broad memory maintenance occurred. Computational filtering was required because FACS-sorted repertoires could contain abundant contaminating clonotypes from the bulk population.

The treatment or condition label for this specimen denotes: live attenuated yellow fever vaccine strain. At each blood-draw timepoint, two biological replicates of bulk PBMCs were collected. A standard Ficoll-Paque protocol was used to isolate PBMCs from peripheral blood. RNA was extracted with TriZol from bulk PBMCs, CD4 and CD8 fractions, and dextramer-positive and dextramer-negative fractions. The sequencer listed for this sample is Illumina NovaSeq 6000. Synthesis of TCR cDNA relied on 5'RACE template switching, a step that introduced a universal primer site along with unique molecular identifiers. cDNA synthesis was primed from both the TCR alpha and TCR beta constant segments. Library amplification used two PCR steps, and the second PCR step added sample barcodes and sequencing adapters. Libraries were sequenced on Illumina HiSeq 2500 (2x100 bp) or NovaSeq (2x150 bp). Turning to the authors' computational methods: Reads were demultiplexed and collapsed into UMI consensus sequences with MIGEC, and V(D)J alignment was performed with MiXCR. Vaccine-responding clonotypes were defined with edgeR using replicate PBMC samples, requiring FDR below 0.01 and a log2 fold change above 5 up to day 15. Each bulk clonotype was labeled CD4 or CD8 based on which sequenced repertoire, CD4 or CD8, contained the clonotype at higher abundance. TCRdb reprocessing: public reads trimmed at Q25 with fastp, clones called with MiXCR, in-frame beta chains kept. When rows share a CDR3 protein, they turn into one entry using the most common DNA and genes. In this record, the V and J calls reflect TCRdb's handling and not the investigators' own analysis. This sample is represented by 350,000 to 450,000 distinct CDR3 sequences; 15% to 20% of them were singletons. The ten most abundant clones make up about 18% of the sample.

This TCR was sampled from a man between 18 and 29 years old who received the YFV17D yellow fever vaccine. The specimen comprised PBMCs, sampled before the yellow fever booster vaccination. Recombination connected TRBV6-5 to TRBJ2-7; TRBD1 matches 9 bases in the middle. The DNA sequence is as follows: TGTGCCAGCAGTCTCGGACAGGGGACGGGTGAGCAGTACTTC. The resulting protein is CASSLGQGTGEQYF.